This TCR beta chain comes out of a study of CD8 T cells in Susac syndrome. Study-wide context: The Susac syndrome patients that were sequenced included 5 or 6 with active disease and roughly 8 in remission.

As to this clonotype: Its antigen is not identified.

Study-level results: TEMRA cells and active patients showed peak Susac CD8+ clonal expansion. Susac-specific public clones were found in both the total CD8+ and the CD8+ TEMRA repertoires, with over 15 in the former and several in the latter.

Random hexamers were used to reverse transcribe the RNA input (about 0.5 to 1 ug). TCRdb redid the calling of the immunoSEQ multiplex PCR reads with MiXCR, one entry per CDR3 protein. The sample lists 65,000 to 95,000 distinct CDR3 sequences, 90% to 95% occurring once. The CDR3 extends over 13 amino acids. The V and J ends lost 6 bases and 5 bases, in that order; junction bases with no gene match: 9. Germline CDR1 and CDR2: DFQATT and SNEGSKA (reference sequence). Recently defined diagnostic criteria for definite or probable disease were fulfilled by Susac syndrome patients. This chain connects TRBV20-1 to TRBJ1-2; 7 bases map to TRBD1. The source material was CD8+ T cells from PBMCs. This sequence was found in a human donor with Susac syndrome. The CDR3 is CSASEGARYGYTF. The CDR3 DNA sequence: TGCAGTGCCAGCGAGGGGGCTAGGTATGGCTACACCTTC.